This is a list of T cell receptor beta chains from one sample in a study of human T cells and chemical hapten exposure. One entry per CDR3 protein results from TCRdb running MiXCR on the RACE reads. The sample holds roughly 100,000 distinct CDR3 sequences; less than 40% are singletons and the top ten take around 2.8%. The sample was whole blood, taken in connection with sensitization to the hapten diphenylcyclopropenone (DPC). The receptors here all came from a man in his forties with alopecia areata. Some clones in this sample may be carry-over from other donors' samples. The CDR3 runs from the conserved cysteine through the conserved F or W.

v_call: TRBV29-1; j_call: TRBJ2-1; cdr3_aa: CSVRNGLDEQFF
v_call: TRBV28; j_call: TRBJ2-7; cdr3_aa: CASSRTPSYEQYF
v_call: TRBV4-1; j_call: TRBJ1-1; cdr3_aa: CASSRSQGAFTEAFF
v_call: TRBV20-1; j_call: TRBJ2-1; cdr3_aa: CSARLAGVNEQFF
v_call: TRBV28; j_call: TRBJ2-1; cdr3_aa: CASSLDPGPTGNEQFF
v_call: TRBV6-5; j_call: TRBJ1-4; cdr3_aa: CASRLTSGGANEKLFF
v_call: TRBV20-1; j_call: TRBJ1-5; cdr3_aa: CSAYRADNQPQHF
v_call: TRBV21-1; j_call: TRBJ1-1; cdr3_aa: CASSPFAFF
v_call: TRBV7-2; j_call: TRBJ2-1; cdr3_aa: CASSQGGGGGRVFF
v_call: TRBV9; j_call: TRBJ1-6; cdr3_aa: CASSLGQGLANSPLHF
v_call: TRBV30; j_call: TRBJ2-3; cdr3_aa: CAWRLAGSTDTQYF
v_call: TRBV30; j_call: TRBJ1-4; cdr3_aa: CAWRAPGPWNEKLFF
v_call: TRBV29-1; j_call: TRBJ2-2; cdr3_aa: CSVWTGNTGELFF
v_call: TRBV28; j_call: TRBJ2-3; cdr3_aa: CASNIHRDRRSSTDTQYF
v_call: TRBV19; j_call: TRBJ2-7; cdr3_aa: CASSRDRRYEQYF
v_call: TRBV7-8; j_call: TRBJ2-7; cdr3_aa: CASSLSPTYEQYF
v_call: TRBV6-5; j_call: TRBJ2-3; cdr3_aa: CASRVKTGLPTDTQYF
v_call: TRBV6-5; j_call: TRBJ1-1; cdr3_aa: CASSYDRGRTEAFF
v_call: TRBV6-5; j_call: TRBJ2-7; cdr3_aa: CASSQPTRSYEQYF
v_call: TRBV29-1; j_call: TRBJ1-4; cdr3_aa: CSFRRVAGEKLFF
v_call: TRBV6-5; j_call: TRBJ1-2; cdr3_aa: CASSYSSGTGFYGYTF
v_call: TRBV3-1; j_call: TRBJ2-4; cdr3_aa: CASSQDFIQYF